This T cell receptor beta chain was captured in a study of response to subunit inactivated influenza vaccine. The CDR3 consists of 13 residues. The germline V and J ends were trimmed by 4 bases and 6 bases, with 16 bases remaining between them. Germline CDR1 and CDR2: SQVTM and ANQGSEA. This clonotype was seen a handful of times. TCRdb processed the RT-PCR reads anew with MiXCR; each CDR3 protein has one entry. The sample holds 500,000 to 600,000 distinct CDR3 sequences, about 11% seen once. These data also featured in a second study, about T cells expressing NK-cell markers. This second study says: UMIs were included in TCR beta cDNA generated by 5'RACE template switching. Each TCR beta repertoire originated in sorted T cells that were CD3+CD56+NKG2C+, CD3+CD56+NKG2C- or CD3+CD56-NKG2C+.

This chain joins TRBV29-1 and TRBJ2-7; TRBD2 is a possible D gene (6 bases). The sample was PBMCs from blood, taken on the day of vaccination. The origin of this receptor is a man aged 45 to 65 who received an inactivated influenza vaccine. The CDR3 protein is CSVGGGTTPEQYF. CDR3 DNA sequence: TGCAGCGTTGGTGGAGGGACCACCCCCGAGCAGTACTTC.